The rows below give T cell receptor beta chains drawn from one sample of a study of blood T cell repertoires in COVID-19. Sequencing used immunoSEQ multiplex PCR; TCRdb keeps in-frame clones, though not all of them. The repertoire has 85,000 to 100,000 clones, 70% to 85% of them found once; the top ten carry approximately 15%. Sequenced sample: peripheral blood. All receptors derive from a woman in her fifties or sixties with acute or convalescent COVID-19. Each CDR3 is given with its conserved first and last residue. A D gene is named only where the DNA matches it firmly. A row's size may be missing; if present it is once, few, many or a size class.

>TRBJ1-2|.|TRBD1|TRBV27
CASSFGTGWSRDGYTF
TGTGCCAGCAGTTTCGGGACAGGTTGGAGTCGAGATGGCTACACCTTC
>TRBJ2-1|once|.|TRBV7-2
CASSLVRVEQFF
TGTGCCAGCAGCTTAGTTCGAGTTGAGCAGTTCTTC
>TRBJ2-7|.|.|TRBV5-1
CASSLDAQPDYEQYF
TGCGCCAGCAGCTTGGATGCACAGCCTGACTACGAGCAGTACTTC
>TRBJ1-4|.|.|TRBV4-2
CASSQEAATRAPNEKLFF
TGTGCCAGCAGCCAAGAGGCGGCAACCAGGGCCCCTAATGAAAAACTGTTTTTT
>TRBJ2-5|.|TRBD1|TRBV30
CAWSEDRVETQYF
TGTGCCTGGAGTGAGGACAGGGTGGAGACCCAGTACTTC
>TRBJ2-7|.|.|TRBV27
CASSLLTGTGKQYF
TGTGCCAGCAGTTTGCTAACAGGGACGGGGAAGCAGTACTTC
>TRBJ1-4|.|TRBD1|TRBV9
CASSAETGWGEKLFF
TGTGCCAGCAGCGCAGAGACAGGGTGGGGTGAAAAACTGTTTTTT
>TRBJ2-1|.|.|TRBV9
CASSGSNEQFF
TGTGCCAGCAGCGGCAGTAATGAGCAGTTCTTC
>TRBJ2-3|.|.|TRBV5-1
CASSLDPDYTDTQYF
TGCGCCAGCAGCTTGGATCCAGACTACACAGATACGCAGTATTTT
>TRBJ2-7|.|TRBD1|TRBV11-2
CASSLAGTGTFEQYF
TGTGCCAGCAGCTTGGCCGGGACAGGGACATTCGAGCAGTACTTC
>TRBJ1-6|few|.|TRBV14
CASSSSYRADSPLHF
TGTGCCAGCAGCTCCTCCTACAGGGCTGATTCACCCCTCCACTTT
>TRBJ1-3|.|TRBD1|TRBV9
CASSGQGGFVGNTIYF
TGTGCCAGCAGCGGACAGGGGGGGTTCGTTGGAAACACCATATATTTT
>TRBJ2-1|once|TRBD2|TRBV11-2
CASSLAPGAGGGEQFF
TGTGCCAGCAGCTTAGCCCCCGGAGCGGGGGGCGGAGAGCAGTTCTTC
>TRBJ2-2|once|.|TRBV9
CASSVRGNTGELFF
TGTGCCAGCAGCGTCAGGGGCAACACCGGGGAGCTGTTTTTT
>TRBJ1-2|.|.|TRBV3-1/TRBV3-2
CASSQGPAGYTF
TGTGCCAGCAGCCAAGGTCCCGCGGGCTACACCTTC
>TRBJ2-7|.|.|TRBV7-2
CASSQVGGTTYEQYF
TGTGCCAGCAGCCAAGTAGGGGGGACTACCTACGAGCAGTACTTC
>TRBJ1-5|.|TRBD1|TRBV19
CASSMGQGHQPQHF
TGTGCCAGTAGTATGGGACAGGGTCATCAGCCCCAGCATTTT
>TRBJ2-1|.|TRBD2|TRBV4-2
CASSQDRSSGGRNNEQFF
TGTGCCAGCAGCCAAGACAGGAGTAGCGGGGGGAGGAACAATGAGCAGTTCTTC
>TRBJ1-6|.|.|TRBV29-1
CSVAGAVNSPLHF
TGCAGCGTTGCAGGGGCGGTAAATTCACCCCTCCACTTT
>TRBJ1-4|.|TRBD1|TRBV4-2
CASSPRDRNNEKLFF
TGTGCCAGCAGCCCCCGGGACAGGAATAATGAAAAACTGTTTTTT
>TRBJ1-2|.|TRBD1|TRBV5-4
CASSYSGGFYGYTF
TGTGCCAGCAGCTATTCAGGGGGTTTCTATGGCTACACCTTC
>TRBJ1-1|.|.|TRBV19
CASLSHTEAFF
TGTGCCAGTTTATCCCACACTGAAGCTTTCTTT
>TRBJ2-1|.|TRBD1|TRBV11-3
CASSLGRGQQINNEQFF
TGTGCCAGCAGCTTAGGTCGGGGACAGCAAATCAACAATGAGCAGTTCTTC
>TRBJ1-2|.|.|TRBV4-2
CASSRRGAGYTF
TGTGCCAGCAGCCGGCGAGGCGCTGGCTACACCTTC
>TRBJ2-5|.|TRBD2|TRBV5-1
CASSLGVRAGGTETQYF
TGCGCCAGCAGCTTGGGCGTCCGGGCGGGGGGTACAGAGACCCAGTACTTC
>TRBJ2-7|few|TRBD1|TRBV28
CASSLRDSRGQYF
TGTGCCAGCAGTTTACGGGACAGCCGAGGGCAGTACTTC
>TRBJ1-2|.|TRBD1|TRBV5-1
CASSSPGQAFGYTF
TGCGCCAGCAGCTCTCCGGGACAGGCTTTTGGCTACACCTTC
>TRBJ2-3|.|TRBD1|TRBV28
CASSFTGGVDTQYF
TGTGCCAGCAGTTTTACAGGGGGAGTAGATACGCAGTATTTT
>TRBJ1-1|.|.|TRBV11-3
CASSSLGQNTEAFF
TGTGCCAGCAGCTCTTTGGGGCAGAACACTGAAGCTTTCTTT
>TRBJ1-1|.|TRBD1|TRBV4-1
CASSQLTRGHTEAFF
TGCGCCAGCAGCCAACTAACTAGGGGGCACACTGAAGCTTTCTTT
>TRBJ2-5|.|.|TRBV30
CAWSVQVQETQYF
TGTGCCTGGAGTGTACAAGTTCAAGAGACCCAGTACTTC
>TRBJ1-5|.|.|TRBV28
CASSPPDQPQHF
TGTGCCAGCAGTCCCCCGGATCAGCCCCAGCATTTT
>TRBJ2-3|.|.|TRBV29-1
CSVVEGGTDTQYF
TGCAGCGTTGTCGAGGGGGGCACAGATACGCAGTATTTT
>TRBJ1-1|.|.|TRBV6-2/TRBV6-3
CASSYLQSLNTEAFF
TGTGCCAGCAGTTACCTGCAGTCCCTGAACACTGAAGCTTTCTTT
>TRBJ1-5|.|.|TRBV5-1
CASSPTGVQGQPQHF
TGCGCCAGCAGCCCGACAGGAGTTCAGGGGCAGCCCCAGCATTTT
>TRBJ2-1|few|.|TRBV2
CAINKGGNEQFF
TGTGCCATCAATAAAGGCGGCAATGAGCAGTTCTTC
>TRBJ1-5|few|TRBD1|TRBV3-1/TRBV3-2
CASSSRDSNDQPQHF
TGTGCCAGCAGCTCCCGGGACAGCAACGATCAGCCCCAGCATTTT
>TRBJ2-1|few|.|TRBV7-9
CASSISQGFNEQFF
TGTGCCAGCAGCATATCACAGGGATTCAATGAGCAGTTCTTC
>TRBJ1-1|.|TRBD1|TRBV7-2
CASSSRQGATEAFF
TGTGCCAGCAGCTCTAGACAGGGCGCCACTGAAGCTTTCTTT
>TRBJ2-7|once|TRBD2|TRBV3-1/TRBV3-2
CASSHLKGTSGGVKQYF
TGTGCCAGCAGCCATCTTAAAGGGACTAGCGGGGGGGTAAAGCAGTACTTC
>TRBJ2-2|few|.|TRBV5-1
CASSALAVGSGELFF
TGCGCCAGCAGCGCATTAGCGGTCGGGTCCGGGGAGCTGTTTTTT
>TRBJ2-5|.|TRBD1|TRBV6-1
CASSENRDRVAETQYF
TGTGCCAGCAGTGAAAATAGAGACAGGGTAGCGGAGACCCAGTACTTC
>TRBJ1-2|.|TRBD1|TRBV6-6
CASSDRGQGGYTF
TGTGCCAGCAGCGACAGGGGGCAAGGCGGCTACACCTTC
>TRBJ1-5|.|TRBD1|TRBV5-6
CASSSPQDRGDVNQPQHF
TGTGCCAGCAGCTCACCCCAAGACAGGGGCGATGTCAATCAGCCCCAGCATTTT
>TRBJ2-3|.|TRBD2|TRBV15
CATSPGGGSDTQYF
TGTGCCACCTCCCCCGGGGGGGGCTCAGATACGCAGTATTTT
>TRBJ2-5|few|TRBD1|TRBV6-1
CASSEQDRDQETQYF
TGTGCCAGCAGTGAGCAGGACAGGGACCAAGAGACCCAGTACTTC
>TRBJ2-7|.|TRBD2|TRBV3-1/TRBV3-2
CASSLTGTRAYEQYF
TGTGCCAGCAGCCTTACCGGGACTAGGGCGTACGAGCAGTACTTC
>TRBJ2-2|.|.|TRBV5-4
CASNRDLTGELFF
TGTGCCAGCAACAGGGACCTAACCGGGGAGCTGTTTTTT
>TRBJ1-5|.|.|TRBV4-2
CASSQEADQPQHF
TGTGCCAGCAGCCAGGAAGCGGATCAGCCCCAGCATTTT
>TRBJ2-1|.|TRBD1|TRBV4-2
CASSHASTGTGTGEQFF
TGTGCCAGCAGCCATGCCTCCACCGGGACAGGGACAGGTGAGCAGTTCTTC
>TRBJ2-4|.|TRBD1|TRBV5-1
CASSLGDRELAKNIQYF
TGCGCCAGCAGCTTGGGCGACAGGGAACTAGCCAAAAACATTCAGTACTTC
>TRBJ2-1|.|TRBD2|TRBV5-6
CASSLALAGVRNEQFF
TGTGCCAGCAGCCTCGCCCTAGCGGGGGTGCGCAATGAGCAGTTCTTC
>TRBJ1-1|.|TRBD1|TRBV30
CAWRDRGRTEAFF
TGTGCCTGGAGGGACAGGGGGCGAACTGAAGCTTTCTTT
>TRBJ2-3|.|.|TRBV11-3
CASSLFEYEGTDTQYF
TGTGCCAGCAGCTTGTTTGAGTATGAGGGCACAGATACGCAGTATTTT
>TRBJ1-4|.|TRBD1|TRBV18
CASSSSTGTVQGKLFF
TGTGCCAGCTCATCATCCACCGGGACAGTTCAGGGAAAACTGTTTTTT
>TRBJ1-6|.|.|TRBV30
CAWSLTGTPLHF
TGTGCCTGGAGTCTTACCGGGACACCCCTCCACTTT
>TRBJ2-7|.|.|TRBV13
CASSPTRKNLEQYF
TGTGCCAGCAGTCCCACCAGGAAAAACCTCGAGCAGTACTTC
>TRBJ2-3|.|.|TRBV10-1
CARPPGHKEADTQYF
TGCGCCAGACCACCGGGACACAAAGAGGCAGATACGCAGTATTTT
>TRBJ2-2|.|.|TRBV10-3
CAISESRQNTGELFF
TGTGCCATCAGTGAGTCGAGGCAGAACACCGGGGAGCTGTTTTTT